A selection of T cell receptor beta chains follows, all from one sample in a study of T cell changes during pregnancy in multiple sclerosis. Libraries were prepared by immunoSEQ multiplex PCR; TCRdb keeps only in-frame clonotypes and omits some of them. Found here are 50,000 or so clones, about nine tenths of them singletons; the top ten hold approximately 10%. The input for sequencing was CD8+ T cells from peripheral blood mononuclear cells, taken after pregnancy. Receptors were obtained from a female donor with multiple sclerosis, enrolled in a pregnancy study. The CDR3 runs from the conserved cysteine through the conserved F or W. A D gene is named only where the DNA matches it firmly. Size is omitted from some rows. Given values are once, few, many or a class for expanded clones.

clone_size: few
d_call: NA
v_call: TRBV30
j_call: TRBJ1-1
cdr3_nt: TGTGCCTGGAGTCCTACGGTTGAAGCTTTCTTT
cdr3_aa: CAWSPTVEAFF

clone_size: NA
d_call: NA
v_call: TRBV6-6
j_call: TRBJ2-1
cdr3_nt: TGTGCCAGCACCGAAGGGGGAAATGAGCAGTTCTTC
cdr3_aa: CASTEGGNEQFF

clone_size: NA
d_call: TRBD1
v_call: TRBV5-6
j_call: TRBJ2-7
cdr3_nt: TGTGCCAGCAGCCCCGGGGGCGGGACAGGGGTCTTCGAGCAGTACTTC
cdr3_aa: CASSPGGGTGVFEQYF

clone_size: NA
d_call: NA
v_call: TRBV6-5
j_call: TRBJ2-5
cdr3_nt: TGTGCCAGCAGTTACTCGAGGGGGGGGAGGGCCCAGTACTTC
cdr3_aa: CASSYSRGGRAQYF

clone_size: once
d_call: TRBD1
v_call: TRBV19
j_call: TRBJ2-3
cdr3_nt: TGTGCCAGCCGACTCCGGGACAGGGAGCAAGATACGCAGTATTTT
cdr3_aa: CASRLRDREQDTQYF

clone_size: NA
d_call: TRBD2
v_call: TRBV4-1
j_call: TRBJ2-2
cdr3_nt: TGCGCCAGCAGCCAGATAGCGGGGGGGCTCGGAGGGGAGCTGTTTTTT
cdr3_aa: CASSQIAGGLGGELFF

clone_size: once
d_call: NA
v_call: TRBV7-6
j_call: TRBJ2-1
cdr3_nt: TGTGCCAGCAGCTTAGCACAGTACAATGAGCAGTTCTTC
cdr3_aa: CASSLAQYNEQFF

clone_size: many
d_call: NA
v_call: TRBV30
j_call: TRBJ2-2
cdr3_nt: TGTGCCTGCCGCGGTGTCGGGGAGTCCGGGGAGCTGTTTTTT
cdr3_aa: CACRGVGESGELFF

clone_size: NA
d_call: TRBD1
v_call: TRBV7-6
j_call: TRBJ2-5
cdr3_nt: TGTGCCAGCAGCTTTCAACCCGGGACAGATCAAGAGACCCAGTACTTC
cdr3_aa: CASSFQPGTDQETQYF

clone_size: NA
d_call: NA
v_call: TRBV21-1
j_call: TRBJ2-5
cdr3_nt: TGTGCCAGCAGCCAAAAGGTGACAGGTCGACCCAACCAAGAGACCCAGTACTTC
cdr3_aa: CASSQKVTGRPNQETQYF

clone_size: NA
d_call: TRBD1
v_call: TRBV7-3
j_call: TRBJ1-2
cdr3_nt: TGTGCCAGCAGCTTTACAGGGGGCGCGGAAGGCTACACCTTC
cdr3_aa: CASSFTGGAEGYTF

clone_size: NA
d_call: NA
v_call: TRBV5-4
j_call: TRBJ2-6
cdr3_nt: TGTGCCAGCACCCGGGTCCAATCCCACTCTGGGGCCAACGTCCTGACTTTC
cdr3_aa: CASTRVQSHSGANVLTF